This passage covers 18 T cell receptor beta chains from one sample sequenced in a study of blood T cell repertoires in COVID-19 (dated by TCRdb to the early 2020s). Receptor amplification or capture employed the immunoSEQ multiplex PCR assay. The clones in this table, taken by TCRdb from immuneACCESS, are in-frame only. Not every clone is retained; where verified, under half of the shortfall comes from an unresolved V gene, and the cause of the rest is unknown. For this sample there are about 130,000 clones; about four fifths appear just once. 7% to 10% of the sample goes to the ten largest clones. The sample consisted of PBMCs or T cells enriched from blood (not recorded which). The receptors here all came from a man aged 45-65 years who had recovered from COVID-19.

DNA for the CDR3: TGTGCCAGCTCACGAGACAGGGCGGCTGAAGCTTTCTTT. Translation: CASSRDRAAEAFF. The chain employs TRBV18 and TRBJ1-1; 7 bases align to TRBD1. This CDR3 spans 13 amino acids. J lost 6 bases, V lost 4 bases, and 5 bases had no gene match. Germline CDR1 KGHSH, CDR2 LQKENI.

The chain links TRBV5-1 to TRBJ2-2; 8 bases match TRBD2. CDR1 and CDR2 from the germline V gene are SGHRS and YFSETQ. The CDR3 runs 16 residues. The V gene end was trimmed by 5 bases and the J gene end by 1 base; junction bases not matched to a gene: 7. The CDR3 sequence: CASRGMGLGNTGELFF. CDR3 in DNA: TGCGCCAGCAGAGGGATGGGACTAGGGAACACCGGGGAGCTGTTTTTT. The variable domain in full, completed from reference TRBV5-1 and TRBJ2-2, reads KAGVTQTPRYLIKTRGQQVTLSCSPISGHRSVSWYQQTPGQGLQFLFEYFSETQRNKGNFPGRFSGRQFSNSRSEMNVSTLELGDSALYLCASRGMGLGNTGELFFGEGSRLTVL.

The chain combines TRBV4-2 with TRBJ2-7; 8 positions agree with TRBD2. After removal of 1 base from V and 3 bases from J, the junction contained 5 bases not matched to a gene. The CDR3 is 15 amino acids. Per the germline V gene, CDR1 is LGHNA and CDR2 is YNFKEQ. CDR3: CASSQGVSGDYEQYF. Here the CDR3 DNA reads TGTGCCAGCAGCCAAGGGGTTAGCGGGGACTACGAGCAGTACTTC.

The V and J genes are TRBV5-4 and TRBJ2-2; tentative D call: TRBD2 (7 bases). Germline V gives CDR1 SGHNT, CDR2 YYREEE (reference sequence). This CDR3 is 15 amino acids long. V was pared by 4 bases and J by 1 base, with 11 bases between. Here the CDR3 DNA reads TGTGCCAGCAGCGGGGGGGCAATGAACACCGGGGAGCTGTTTTTT. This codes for CASSGGAMNTGELFF.

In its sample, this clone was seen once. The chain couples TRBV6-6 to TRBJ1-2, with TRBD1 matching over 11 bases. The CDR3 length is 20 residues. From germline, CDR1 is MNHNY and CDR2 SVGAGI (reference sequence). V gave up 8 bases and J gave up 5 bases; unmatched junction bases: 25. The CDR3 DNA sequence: TGTGCCAGCGGTCGGTTAAGCGTTGGAGCAAGGACAGGGGGCCCTTATGGCTACACCTTC. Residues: CASGRLSVGARTGGPYGYTF.

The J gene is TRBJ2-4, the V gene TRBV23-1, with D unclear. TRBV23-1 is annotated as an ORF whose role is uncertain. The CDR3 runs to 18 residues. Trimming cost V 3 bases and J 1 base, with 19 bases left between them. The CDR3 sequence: CASSHSIPPTVAKNIQYF. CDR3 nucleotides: TGCGCCAGCAGTCACTCGATCCCGCCGACTGTGGCCAAAAACATTCAGTACTTC.

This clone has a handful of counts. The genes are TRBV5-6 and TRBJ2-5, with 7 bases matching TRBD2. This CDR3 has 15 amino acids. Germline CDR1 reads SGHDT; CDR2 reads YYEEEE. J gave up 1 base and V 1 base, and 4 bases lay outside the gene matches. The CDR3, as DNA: TGTGCCAGCAGCTTGTACCTAGCGGCCCAAGAGACCCAGTACTTC. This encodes CASSLYLAAQETQYF.

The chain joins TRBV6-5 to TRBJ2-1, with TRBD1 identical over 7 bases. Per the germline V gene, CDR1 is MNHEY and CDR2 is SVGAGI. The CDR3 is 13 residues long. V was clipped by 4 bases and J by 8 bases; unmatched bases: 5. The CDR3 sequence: CASSWTGKDEQFF. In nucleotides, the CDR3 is TGTGCCAGCAGTTGGACAGGAAAGGATGAGCAGTTCTTC.

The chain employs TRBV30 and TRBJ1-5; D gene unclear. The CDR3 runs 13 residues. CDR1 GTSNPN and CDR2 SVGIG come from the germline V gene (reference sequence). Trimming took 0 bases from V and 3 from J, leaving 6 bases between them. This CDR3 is CAWSVDNNQPQHF. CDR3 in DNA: TGTGCCTGGAGTGTAGACAACAATCAGCCCCAGCATTTT.

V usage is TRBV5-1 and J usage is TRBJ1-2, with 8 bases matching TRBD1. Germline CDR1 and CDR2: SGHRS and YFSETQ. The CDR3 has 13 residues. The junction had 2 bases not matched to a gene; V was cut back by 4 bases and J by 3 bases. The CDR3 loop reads CASSLGQDYGYTF. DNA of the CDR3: TGCGCCAGCAGCCTGGGACAGGACTATGGCTACACCTTC.

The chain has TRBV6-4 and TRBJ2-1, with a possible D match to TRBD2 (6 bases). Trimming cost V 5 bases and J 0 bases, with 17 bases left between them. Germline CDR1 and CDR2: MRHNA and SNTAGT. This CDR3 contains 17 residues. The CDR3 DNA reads TGTGCCAGCAGTCCTACCCCGCGGGGAAACTCCTACAATGAGCAGTTCTTC. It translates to CASSPTPRGNSYNEQFF.

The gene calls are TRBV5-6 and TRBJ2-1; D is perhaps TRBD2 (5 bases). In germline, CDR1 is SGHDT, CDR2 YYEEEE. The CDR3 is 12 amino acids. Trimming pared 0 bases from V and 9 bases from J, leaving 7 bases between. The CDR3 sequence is CASSLVEVEQFF. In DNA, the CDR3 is TGTGCCAGCAGCTTGGTGGAGGTTGAGCAGTTCTTC.

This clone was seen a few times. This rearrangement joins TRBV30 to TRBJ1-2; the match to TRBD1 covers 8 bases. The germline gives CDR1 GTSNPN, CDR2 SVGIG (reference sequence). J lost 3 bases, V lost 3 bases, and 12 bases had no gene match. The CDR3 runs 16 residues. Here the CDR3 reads CAWSATQGVRDYGYTF. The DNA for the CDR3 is TGTGCCTGGAGCGCAACACAGGGGGTTAGGGACTATGGCTACACCTTC.

The CDR3 DNA sequence: TGTGCCAGCAGCTCGGGGTTCTTGTCCCCAGATACGCAGTATTTT. Its translation: CASSSGFLSPDTQYF. The rearrangement links TRBV5-5 to TRBJ2-3; TRBD2 might be the D (5 bases). Germline CDR1 reads SGHKS; CDR2 reads YYEKEE (reference sequence). The CDR3 runs 15 residues. V lost 3 bases and J lost 4, with 15 bases in between.

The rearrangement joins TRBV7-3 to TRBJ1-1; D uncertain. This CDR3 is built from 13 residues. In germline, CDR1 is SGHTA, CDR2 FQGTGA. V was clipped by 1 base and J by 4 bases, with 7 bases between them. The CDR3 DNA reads TGTGCCAGCAGCTTAAGCGGCACCACTGAAGCTTTCTTT. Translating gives CASSLSGTTEAFF. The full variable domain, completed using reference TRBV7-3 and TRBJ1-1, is GAGVSQTPSNKVTEKGKYVELRCDPISGHTALYWYRQSLGQGPEFLIYFQGTGAADDSGLPNDRFFAVRPEGSVSTLKIQRTERGDSAVYLCASSLSGTTEAFFGQGTRLTVV.

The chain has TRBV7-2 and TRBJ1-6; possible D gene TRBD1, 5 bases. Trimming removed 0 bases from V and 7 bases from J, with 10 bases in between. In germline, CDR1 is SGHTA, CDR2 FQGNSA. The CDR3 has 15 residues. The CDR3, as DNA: TGTGCCAGCAGCTTAGCTCTCCAGGGAAATTCACCCCTCCACTTT. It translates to CASSLALQGNSPLHF.

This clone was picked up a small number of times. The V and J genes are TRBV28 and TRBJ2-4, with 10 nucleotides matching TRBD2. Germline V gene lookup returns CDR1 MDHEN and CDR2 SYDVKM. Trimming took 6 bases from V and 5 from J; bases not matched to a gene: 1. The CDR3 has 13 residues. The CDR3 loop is CASRLAGQNIQYF. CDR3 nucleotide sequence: TGTGCCAGCAGACTAGCGGGGCAAAACATTCAGTACTTC. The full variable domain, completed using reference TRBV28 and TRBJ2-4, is DVKVTQSSRYLVKRTGEKVFLECVQDMDHENMFWYRQDPGLGLRLIYFSYDVKMKEKGDIPEGYSVSREKKERFSLILESASTNQTSMYLCASRLAGQNIQYFGAGTRLSVL.

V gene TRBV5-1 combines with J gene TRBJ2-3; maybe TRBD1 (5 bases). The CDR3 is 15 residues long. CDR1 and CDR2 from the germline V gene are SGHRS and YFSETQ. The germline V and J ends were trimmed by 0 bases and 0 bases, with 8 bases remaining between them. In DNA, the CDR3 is TGCGCCAGCAGCTTGGAGGGGTATAGCACAGATACGCAGTATTTT. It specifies CASSLEGYSTDTQYF.